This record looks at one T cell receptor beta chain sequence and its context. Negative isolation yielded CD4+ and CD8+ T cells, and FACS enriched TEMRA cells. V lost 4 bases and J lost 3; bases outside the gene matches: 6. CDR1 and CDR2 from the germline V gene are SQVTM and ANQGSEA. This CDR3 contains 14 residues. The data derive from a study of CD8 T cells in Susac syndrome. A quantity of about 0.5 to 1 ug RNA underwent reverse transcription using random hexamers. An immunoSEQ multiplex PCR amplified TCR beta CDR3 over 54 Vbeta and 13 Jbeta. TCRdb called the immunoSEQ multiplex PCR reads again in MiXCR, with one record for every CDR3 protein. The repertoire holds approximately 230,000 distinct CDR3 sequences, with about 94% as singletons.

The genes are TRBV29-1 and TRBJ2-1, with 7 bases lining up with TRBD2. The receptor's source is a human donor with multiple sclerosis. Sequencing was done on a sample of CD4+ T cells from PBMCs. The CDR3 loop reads CSVVEASGYNEQFF. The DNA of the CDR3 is TGCAGCGTTGTGGAGGCTAGCGGCTACAATGAGCAGTTCTTC.